These T cell receptor beta chains were read from a single sample in a study of OX40 agonist ivuxolimab in advanced cancers. The data were produced by immunoSEQ multiplex PCR, yet TCRdb's version contains in-frame clones alone and is incomplete. The data show 50,000 to 75,000 clones, around four fifths seen once. The sample in question was CD4+ or CD8+ T cells sorted from blood, obtained in a trial of the OX40 agonist ivuxolimab. These receptors came from an adult with an advanced solid tumor such as melanoma, head and neck, liver or kidney cancer. The CDR3 runs from the conserved cysteine through the conserved F or W. The D gene is left open where the match is weak. Clone sizes are given selectively: once, few, many, or a class where the clone is expanded.

TRBV11-3,-,TRBJ1-3,-,CASSLDRNTIYF,TGTGCCAGCAGCTTAGATAGAAACACCATATATTTT
TRBV6-6,TRBD2,TRBJ2-5,-,CASSFGTSGAEETQYF,TGTGCCAGCAGTTTCGGCACTAGCGGGGCAGAAGAGACCCAGTACTTC
TRBV7-9,-,TRBJ2-4,-,CSSGGAKNIQYF,TGTTCCTCGGGTGGGGCCAAAAACATTCAGTACTTC
TRBV2,-,TRBJ2-7,-,CASRRTSNSYEQYF,TGTGCCAGCAGGCGTACATCAAATAGCTACGAGCAGTACTTC
TRBV5-4,-,TRBJ1-6,-,CASSFDRTASPLHF,TGTGCCAGCAGCTTCGACAGGACGGCGTCACCCCTCCACTTT
TRBV7-2,-,TRBJ2-7,-,CASSAHATTEQYF,TGTGCCAGCAGCGCACACGCGACAACCGAGCAGTACTTC
TRBV5-1,-,TRBJ2-1,-,CASSLGLIRWVSYNEQFF,TGCGCCAGCAGCTTAGGACTTATCCGGTGGGTCTCCTACAATGAGCAGTTCTTC
TRBV6-6,-,TRBJ1-2,-,CASSYPAGDGYTF,TGTGCCAGCAGTTACCCCGCAGGAGATGGCTACACCTTC
TRBV7-7,TRBD2,TRBJ2-5,-,CASSLGGLAGAKETQYF,TGTGCTAGCAGCTTAGGAGGACTAGCGGGGGCAAAAGAGACCCAGTACTTC
TRBV5-1,-,TRBJ1-1,-,CASSLEGNTEAFF,TGCGCCAGCAGCTTGGAGGGAAACACTGAAGCTTTCTTT
TRBV4-2,TRBD2,TRBJ2-7,-,CASSQVGGLAGDRYEQYF,TGTGCCAGCAGCCAAGTAGGGGGACTAGCGGGGGACCGATACGAGCAGTACTTC
TRBV7-3,TRBD1,TRBJ2-2,once,CASSLGDRNTGELFF,TGTGCCAGCAGCTTAGGGGACAGGAACACCGGGGAGCTGTTTTTT
TRBV9,-,TRBJ1-1,-,CASSASSGTEAFF,TGTGCCAGCAGCGCCTCTTCCGGGACTGAAGCTTTCTTT
TRBV19,TRBD1,TRBJ2-7,once,CASSIKGQGMGEQYF,TGTGCCAGTAGTATAAAGGGACAGGGGATGGGGGAGCAGTACTTC
TRBV11-3,-,TRBJ1-5,-,CASSLGGGQPQHF,TGTGCCAGCAGCTTAGGGGGCGGTCAGCCCCAGCATTTT
TRBV7-9,TRBD1,TRBJ2-2,-,CASSPYYRDRTTGELFF,TGTGCCAGCAGCCCTTATTATCGGGACAGGACCACCGGGGAGCTGTTTTTT
TRBV7-9,-,TRBJ1-3,-,CASSRDPGGWGNTIYF,TGTGCCAGCAGCCGCGACCCAGGCGGTTGGGGAAACACCATATATTTT
TRBV6-1,-,TRBJ2-7,-,CASRTLDRPYEQYF,TGTGCCAGCAGGACCCTCGACCGACCCTACGAGCAGTACTTC
TRBV10-3,TRBD2,TRBJ2-3,few,CAIGTSGVVDTQYF,TGTGCCATCGGGACTAGCGGGGTTGTAGATACGCAGTATTTT
TRBV2,-,TRBJ2-3,-,CASSRQFTDTQYF,TGTGCCAGCAGTCGACAGTTCACAGATACGCAGTATTTT
TRBV11-2,-,TRBJ1-2,-,CASSSQNYGYTF,TGTGCCAGCAGCTCCCAGAACTATGGCTACACCTTC
TRBV28,TRBD2,TRBJ2-2,few,CASSFPRAAGDDLNTGELFF,TGTGCCAGCAGTTTCCCCCGCGCGGCGGGGGACGATCTGAACACCGGGGAGCTGTTTTTT
TRBV27,-,TRBJ2-7,few,CASSLSVGHSYEQYF,TGTGCCAGCAGTTTATCGGTCGGACACTCCTACGAGCAGTACTTC
TRBV11-2,-,TRBJ2-1,-,CASSARPRNNEQFF,TGTGCCAGCAGCGCCCGACCGCGGAACAATGAGCAGTTCTTC
TRBV6-5,-,TRBJ2-2,-,CASSYDHGDSGELFF,TGTGCCAGCAGTTATGATCACGGAGACAGCGGGGAGCTGTTTTTT
TRBV7-3,TRBD1,TRBJ1-3,-,CASSPGTGHSNTIYF,TGTGCCAGCAGTCCCGGGACAGGGCACAGCAACACCATATATTTT
TRBV11-2,TRBD1,TRBJ2-7,-,CASSPARGDRGLNEQYF,TGTGCCAGCAGCCCCGCCCGTGGGGACAGGGGGCTAAACGAGCAGTACTTC
TRBV2,-,TRBJ2-2,-,CASSPPPTRGGELFF,TGTGCCAGCAGTCCCCCACCTACGCGGGGCGGGGAGCTGTTTTTT
TRBV28,-,TRBJ2-1,-,CASSPVGEEQFF,TGTGCCAGCAGCCCCGTGGGGGAAGAGCAGTTCTTC
TRBV7-2,-,TRBJ2-4,-,CASNVCIMGHTFWDIQYF,TGTGCCAGCAACGTCTGTATTATGGGACATACGTTTTGGGACATTCAGTACTTC
TRBV9,TRBD2,TRBJ2-1,-,CASSVDAGGPNEQFF,TGTGCCAGCAGCGTAGACGCGGGGGGGCCTAATGAGCAGTTCTTC
TRBV25-1,-,TRBJ2-7,-,CASSEIDQVTTYEQYF,TGTGCCAGCAGTGAAATTGACCAGGTAACCACCTACGAGCAGTACTTC
TRBV5-4,-,TRBJ2-2,-,CASKVGAHTGELFF,TGTGCCAGCAAAGTGGGAGCACACACCGGGGAGCTGTTTTTT
TRBV9,TRBD2,TRBJ2-5,-,CASSVDSGRASETQYF,TGTGCCAGCAGCGTAGATAGCGGGAGGGCCTCAGAGACCCAGTACTTC
TRBV10-3,TRBD1,TRBJ1-4,-,CAISESGRGSNEKLFF,TGTGCCATCAGTGAGTCGGGCAGGGGGTCGAATGAAAAACTGTTTTTT
TRBV7-9,TRBD2,TRBJ2-5,-,CASSSERLAGILQETQYF,TGTGCCAGCAGCTCCGAACGACTAGCGGGGATACTCCAAGAGACCCAGTACTTC
TRBV21-1,-,TRBJ1-1,-,CASSKNGGLLPFQNTEAFF,TGTGCCAGCAGCAAAAATGGAGGACTCCTTCCCTTCCAGAACACTGAAGCTTTCTTT
TRBV18,-,TRBJ1-2,-,CASSPPSISNYGYTF,TGTGCCAGCTCACCACCGTCGATTTCAAACTATGGCTACACCTTC
TRBV28,-,TRBJ1-5,-,CASSLSLLYSNQPQHF,TGTGCCAGCAGTTTATCACTACTGTATAGCAATCAGCCCCAGCATTTT
TRBV5-8,-,TRBJ1-3,-,CASSLVQGSSGNTIYF,TGTGCCAGCAGCTTGGTTCAGGGGTCCTCTGGAAACACCATATATTTT
TRBV7-2,-,TRBJ1-2,-,CASSLHLNYGYTF,TGTGCCAGCAGCTTACACCTTAACTATGGCTACACCTTC
TRBV5-1,TRBD1,TRBJ2-1,-,CASSLDRQGSFF,TGCGCCAGCAGCTTGGATCGACAGGGTTCGTTCTTC
TRBV5-5,-,TRBJ1-2,-,CASSLDGSINYGYTF,TGTGCCAGCAGCTTGGATGGCAGCATCAACTATGGCTACACCTTC
TRBV5-1,-,TRBJ2-7,-,CASSLATILDTEEQYF,TGCGCCAGCAGCTTGGCTACCATCCTAGATACCGAGGAGCAGTACTTC
TRBV7-9,-,TRBJ1-4,-,CASSRRTENEKLFF,TGTGCCAGCAGCCGGAGGACAGAGAATGAAAAACTGTTTTTT
TRBV30,TRBD1,TRBJ2-7,-,CASDRKQSEQYF,TGTGCCTCGGACAGGAAGCAGTCCGAGCAGTACTTC
TRBV18,TRBD1,TRBJ2-7,once,CASSPGTGVEQYF,TGTGCCAGCTCACCAGGGACAGGGGTCGAGCAGTACTTC
TRBV9,TRBD1,TRBJ2-5,-,CASSPGTGGLQETQYF,TGTGCCAGCAGCCCAGGGACAGGGGGACTCCAAGAGACCCAGTACTTC
TRBV30,-,TRBJ1-4,-,CAWTGLATNEKLFF,TGTGCCTGGACAGGGCTTGCAACTAATGAAAAACTGTTTTTT
TRBV5-5,TRBD2,TRBJ2-1,-,CASSLDGGASYNEQFF,TGTGCCAGCAGCTTGGACGGGGGGGCCTCCTACAATGAGCAGTTCTTC
TRBV6-6,TRBD1,TRBJ1-4,-,CASRRTGSGTNEKLFF,TGTGCCAGCAGGAGGACAGGGTCTGGGACTAATGAAAAACTGTTTTTT
TRBV15,TRBD1,TRBJ1-6,-,CATSRDSNPGTGGRRWALHF,TGTGCCACCAGCAGAGATTCAAATCCCGGGACAGGGGGCAGGAGATGGGCCCTCCACTTT
TRBV9,TRBD2,TRBJ2-3,once,CASSVTAGAAYAQYF,TGTGCCAGCAGCGTAACAGCGGGGGCCGCGTACGCGCAGTATTTT
TRBV2,TRBD1,TRBJ1-6,-,CASSRRPTGDNSPLHF,TGTGCCAGTAGCCGCCGACCGACAGGGGATAATTCACCCCTCCACTTT